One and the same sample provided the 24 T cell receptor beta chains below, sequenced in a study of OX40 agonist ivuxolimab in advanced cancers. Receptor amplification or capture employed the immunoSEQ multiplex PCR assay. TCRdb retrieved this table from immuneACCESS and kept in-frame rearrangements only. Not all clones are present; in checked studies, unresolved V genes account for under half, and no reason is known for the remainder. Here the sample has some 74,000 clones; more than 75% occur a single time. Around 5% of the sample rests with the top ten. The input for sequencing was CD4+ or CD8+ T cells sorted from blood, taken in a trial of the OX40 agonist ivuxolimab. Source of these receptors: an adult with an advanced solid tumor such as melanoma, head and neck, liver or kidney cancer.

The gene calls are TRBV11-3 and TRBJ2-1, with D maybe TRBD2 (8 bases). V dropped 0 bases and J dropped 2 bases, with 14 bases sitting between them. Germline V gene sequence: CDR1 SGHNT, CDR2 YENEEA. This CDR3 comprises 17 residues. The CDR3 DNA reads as TGTGCCAGCAGCTTAGAAGCGGGGGACAGTCCCTACAATGAGCAGTTCTTC. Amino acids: CASSLEAGDSPYNEQFF.

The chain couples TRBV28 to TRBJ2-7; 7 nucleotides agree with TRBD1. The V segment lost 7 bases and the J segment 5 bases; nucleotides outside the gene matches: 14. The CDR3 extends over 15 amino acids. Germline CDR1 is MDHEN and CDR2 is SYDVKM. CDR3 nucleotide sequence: TGTGCCAGCAACCCCCCCGATACAGGGGTTGACGAGCAGTACTTC. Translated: CASNPPDTGVDEQYF. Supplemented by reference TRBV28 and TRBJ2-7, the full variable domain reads DVKVTQSSRYLVKRTGEKVFLECVQDMDHENMFWYRQDPGLGLRLIYFSYDVKMKEKGDIPEGYSVSREKKERFSLILESASTNQTSMYLCASNPPDTGVDEQYFGPGTRLTVT.

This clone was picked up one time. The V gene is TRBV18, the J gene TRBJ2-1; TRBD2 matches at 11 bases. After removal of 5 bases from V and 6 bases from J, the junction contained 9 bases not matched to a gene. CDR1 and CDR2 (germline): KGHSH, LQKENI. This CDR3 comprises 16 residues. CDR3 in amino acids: CASSVVAGGLANEQFF. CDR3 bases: TGTGCCAGCTCAGTCGTAGCGGGGGGGCTCGCCAATGAGCAGTTCTTC.

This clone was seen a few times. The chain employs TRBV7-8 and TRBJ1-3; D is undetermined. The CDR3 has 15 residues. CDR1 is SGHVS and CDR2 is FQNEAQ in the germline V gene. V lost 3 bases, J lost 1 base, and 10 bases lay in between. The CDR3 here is CASSFFRESGNTIYF. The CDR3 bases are TGTGCCAGCAGCTTTTTTAGGGAGTCTGGAAACACCATATATTTT.

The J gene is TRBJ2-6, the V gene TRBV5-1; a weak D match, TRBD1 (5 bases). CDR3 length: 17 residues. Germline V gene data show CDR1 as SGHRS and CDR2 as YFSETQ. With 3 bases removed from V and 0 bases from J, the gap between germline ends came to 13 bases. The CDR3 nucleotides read TGCGCCAGCAGCTCCTCTCATGACAGCTCTGGGGCCAACGTCCTGACTTTC. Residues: CASSSSHDSSGANVLTF. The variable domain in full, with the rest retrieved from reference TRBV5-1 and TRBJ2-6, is KAGVTQTPRYLIKTRGQQVTLSCSPISGHRSVSWYQQTPGQGLQFLFEYFSETQRNKGNFPGRFSGRQFSNSRSEMNVSTLELGDSALYLCASSSSHDSSGANVLTFGAGSRLTVL.

CDR3 residues: CASGLYENTEAFF. In nucleotides, the CDR3 is TGTGCTAGTGGTTTGTACGAGAACACTGAAGCTTTCTTT. The V gene is TRBV12-5, the J gene TRBJ1-1; D gene ambiguous. Germline CDR1 is LGHNT and CDR2 is FRNRAP. Trimming pared 2 bases from V and 1 base from J, leaving 5 bases between. The CDR3 extends over 13 amino acids.

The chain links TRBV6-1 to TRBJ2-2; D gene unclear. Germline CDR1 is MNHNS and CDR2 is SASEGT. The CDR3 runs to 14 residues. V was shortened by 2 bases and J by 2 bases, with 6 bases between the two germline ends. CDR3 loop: CASSEQPNTGELFF. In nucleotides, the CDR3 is TGTGCCAGCAGTGAACAACCTAACACCGGGGAGCTGTTTTTT.

CDR3 loop: CSTLTGGTEAFF. Written as DNA, the CDR3 is TGCAGCACACTGACAGGGGGCACTGAAGCTTTCTTT. The chain uses TRBV29-1 and TRBJ1-1, with 9 bases aligning to TRBD1. This CDR3 region has 12 residues. J gave up 4 bases and V 8 bases, and 5 bases lay outside the gene matches. Per germline, CDR1 SQVTM and CDR2 ANQGSEA. Supplemented by reference TRBV29-1 and TRBJ1-1, the full variable domain reads SAVISQKPSRDICQRGTSLTIQCQVDSQVTMMFWYRQQPGQSLTLIATANQGSEATYESGFVIDKFPISRPNLTFSTLTVSNMSPEDSSIYLCSTLTGGTEAFFGQGTRLTVV.

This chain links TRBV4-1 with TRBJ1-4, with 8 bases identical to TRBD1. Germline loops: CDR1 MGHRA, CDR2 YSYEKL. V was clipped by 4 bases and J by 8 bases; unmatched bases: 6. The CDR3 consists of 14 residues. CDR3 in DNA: TGCGCCAGCAGCCGCGGACAGGGAAGCGAAAAACTGTTTTTT. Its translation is CASSRGQGSEKLFF.

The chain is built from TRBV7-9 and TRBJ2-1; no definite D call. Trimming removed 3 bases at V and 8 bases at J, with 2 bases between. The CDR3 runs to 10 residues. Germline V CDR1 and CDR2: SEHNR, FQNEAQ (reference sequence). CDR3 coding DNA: TGTGCCAGCAGCTTGGATGAGCAGTTCTTC. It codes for CASSLDEQFF.

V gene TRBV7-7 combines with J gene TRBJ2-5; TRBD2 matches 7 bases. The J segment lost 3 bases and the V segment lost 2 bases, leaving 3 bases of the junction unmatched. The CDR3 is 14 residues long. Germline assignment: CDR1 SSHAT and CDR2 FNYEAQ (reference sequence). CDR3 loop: CASSLNRGEETQYF. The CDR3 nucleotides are TGTGCCAGCAGCTTAAACCGGGGGGAAGAGACCCAGTACTTC.

The CDR3 is CASSRIGSSYNEQFF. CDR3 DNA sequence: TGTGCCAGCAGCCGAATAGGGAGCTCCTACAATGAGCAGTTCTTC. This rearrangement joins TRBV7-9 to TRBJ2-1; possible D gene TRBD2, 5 bases. Germline assignment: CDR1 SEHNR and CDR2 FQNEAQ (reference sequence). This CDR3 comprises 15 residues. V lost 5 bases and J 0 bases, leaving 11 bases between the germline ends.

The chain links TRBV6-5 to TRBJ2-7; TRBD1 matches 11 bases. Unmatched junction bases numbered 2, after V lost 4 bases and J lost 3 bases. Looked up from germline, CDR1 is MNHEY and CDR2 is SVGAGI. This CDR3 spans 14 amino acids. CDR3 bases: TGTGCCAGCAGTTGGGGGACAGGGGGCTACGAGCAGTACTTC. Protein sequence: CASSWGTGGYEQYF.

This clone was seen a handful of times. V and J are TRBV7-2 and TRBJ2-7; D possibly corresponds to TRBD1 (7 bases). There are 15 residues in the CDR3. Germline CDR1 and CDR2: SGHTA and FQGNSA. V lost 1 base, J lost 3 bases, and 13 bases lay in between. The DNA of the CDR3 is TGTGCCAGCAGCTTAGGAGGAGGGGGCGTCTACGAGCAGTACTTC. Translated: CASSLGGGGVYEQYF.

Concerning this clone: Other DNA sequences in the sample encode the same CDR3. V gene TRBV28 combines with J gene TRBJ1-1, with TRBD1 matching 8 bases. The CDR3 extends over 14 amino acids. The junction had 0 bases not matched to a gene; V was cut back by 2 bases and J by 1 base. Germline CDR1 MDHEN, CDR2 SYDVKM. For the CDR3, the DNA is TGTGCCAGCAGTTTAGGACAGGGGAACACTGAAGCTTTCTTT. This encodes CASSLGQGNTEAFF.

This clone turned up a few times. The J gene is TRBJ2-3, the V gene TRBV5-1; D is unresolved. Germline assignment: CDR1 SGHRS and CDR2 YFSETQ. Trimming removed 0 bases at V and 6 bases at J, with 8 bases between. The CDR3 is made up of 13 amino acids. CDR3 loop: CASSLAGFDTQYF. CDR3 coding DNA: TGCGCCAGCAGCTTGGCCGGGTTCGATACGCAGTATTTT.

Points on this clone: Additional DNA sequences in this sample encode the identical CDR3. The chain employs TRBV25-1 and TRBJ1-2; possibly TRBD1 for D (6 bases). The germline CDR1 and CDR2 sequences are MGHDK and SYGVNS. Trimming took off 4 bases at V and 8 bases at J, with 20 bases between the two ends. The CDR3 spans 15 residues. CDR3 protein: CASSGGQSGRLGYTF. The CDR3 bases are TGTGCCAGCAGTGGGGGACAATCCGGTCGGTTGGGCTACACCTTC.

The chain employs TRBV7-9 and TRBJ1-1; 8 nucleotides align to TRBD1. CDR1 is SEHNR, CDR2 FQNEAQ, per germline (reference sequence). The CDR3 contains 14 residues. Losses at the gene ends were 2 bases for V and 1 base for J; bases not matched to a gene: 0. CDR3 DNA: TGTGCCAGCAGCTTACAGGGGGCGAACACTGAAGCTTTCTTT. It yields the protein CASSLQGANTEAFF.

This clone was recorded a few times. The CDR3 is CASSLGPGRYGYTF. CDR3 DNA sequence: TGCGCCAGCAGCTTGGGGCCAGGCCGTTATGGCTACACCTTC. The genes are TRBV5-1 and TRBJ1-2; D gene unclear. The ends were cut back, 0 bases at V and 5 bases at J, with 11 bases in the middle. This CDR3 has 14 residues. Per germline, CDR1 SGHRS and CDR2 YFSETQ.

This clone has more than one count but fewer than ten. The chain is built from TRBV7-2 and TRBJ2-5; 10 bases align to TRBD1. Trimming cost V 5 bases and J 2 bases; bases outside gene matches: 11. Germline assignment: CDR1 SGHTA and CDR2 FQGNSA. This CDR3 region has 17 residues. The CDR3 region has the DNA TGTGCCAGCAGCCCTAGCGCGGGACAGGGGCCACAAGAGACCCAGTACTTC. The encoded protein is CASSPSAGQGPQETQYF.

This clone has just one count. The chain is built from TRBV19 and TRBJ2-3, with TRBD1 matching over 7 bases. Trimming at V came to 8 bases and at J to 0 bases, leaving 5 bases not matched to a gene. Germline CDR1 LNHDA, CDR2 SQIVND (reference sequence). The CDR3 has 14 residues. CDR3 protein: CASSEQGSTDTQYF. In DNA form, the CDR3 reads TGTGCCAGTTCAGAACAGGGGAGCACAGATACGCAGTATTTT.

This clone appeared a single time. Here the CDR3 reads CASSQGLAELYEQYF. In DNA form, the CDR3 reads TGTGCCAGCTCACAAGGACTAGCGGAACTCTACGAGCAGTACTTC. The chain has TRBV18 and TRBJ2-7; 10 nucleotides align to TRBD2. The CDR3 length is 15 residues. V trimming: 4 bases; J trimming: 3 bases; junction bases outside the gene matches: 6. Germline V CDR1 and CDR2: KGHSH, LQKENI.

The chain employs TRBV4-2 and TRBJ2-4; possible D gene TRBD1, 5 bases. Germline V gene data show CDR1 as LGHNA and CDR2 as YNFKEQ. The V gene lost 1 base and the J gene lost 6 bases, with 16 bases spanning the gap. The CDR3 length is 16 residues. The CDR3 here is CASSQVGPGMRNIQYF. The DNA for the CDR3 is TGTGCCAGCAGCCAAGTAGGTCCAGGGATGAGAAACATTCAGTACTTC.

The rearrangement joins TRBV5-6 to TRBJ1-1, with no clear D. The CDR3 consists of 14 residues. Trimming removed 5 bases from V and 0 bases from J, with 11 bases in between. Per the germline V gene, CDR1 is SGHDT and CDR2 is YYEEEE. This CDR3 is CASRSEWLNTEAFF. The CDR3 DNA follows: TGTGCCAGCAGATCCGAGTGGCTGAACACTGAAGCTTTCTTT.